This T cell receptor beta chain is drawn from a study of human T cells and chemical hapten exposure. Overall study: Recorded diagnoses among the mostly female patients were alopecia areata, totalis or universalis.

TCRdb processed the RACE reads anew with MiXCR; each CDR3 protein has one entry. The data hold about 340,000 distinct CDR3 sequences, with around 7% observed a single time. Time point here: patch test 1, 2 weeks after DPC sensitization. Described treatment: therapeutic diphenylcyclopropenone sensitization with weekly scalp DPC. The CDR3 loop spans 11 amino acids. CDR1 MNHEY and CDR2 SVGAGI come from the germline V gene. Trimming left V 10 bases short and J 9 bases short, with 13 bases between. This receptor was obtained from a woman aged 18-29 years with alopecia areata. Some clones in this sample may be carry-over from other donors' samples. The sequenced sample was whole blood, obtained in connection with sensitization to the hapten diphenylcyclopropenone (DPC). The V and J genes are TRBV6-5 and TRBJ2-1; D call uncertain. In DNA form, the CDR3 reads TGTGCCACCTCTCCAGGCGGTGAGCAGTTCTTC. Translated, it gives CATSPGGEQFF.